This TCR beta chain was sequenced for a study of blood T cell repertoires in COVID-19. CDR1 and CDR2 (germline): MGHRA, YSYEKL. The germline V and J ends were trimmed by 4 bases and 3 bases, with 7 bases remaining between them. There are 13 residues in the CDR3. Participants were placed into cohorts based on the clinical history they reported. Measured with immunoSEQ multiplex PCR; TCRdb has only the in-frame clones, and not every one. The table lists hundreds of thousands of clones, over 80% of them singletons, with approximately 0.9% in the top ten. The source is a man aged 45-60 years who had been exposed to COVID-19. Sequencing used PBMCs or T cells enriched from blood (not recorded which). The rearrangement joins TRBV4-1 to TRBJ1-5, with unresolved D. This chain's CDR3 is CASSLTSNQPQHF. DNA for the CDR3: TGCGCCAGCAGCCTAACATCCAATCAGCCCCAGCATTTT.